This T cell receptor beta chain derives from a study of blood T cell repertoires in COVID-19. Across the whole study: Nucleic acid was either cDNA or gDNA, and it came from T cells, B-cell-depleted T cells, or PBMCs.

This clone was observed a few times. The CDR3 runs to 13 residues. The germline CDR1 and CDR2 sequences are MNHEY and SMNVEV (reference sequence). With 5 bases removed from V and 0 bases from J, the gap between germline ends came to 7 bases. In the authors' methods: Reference gene primer amplification in the assay estimated nucleated cell counts. Profiled with immunoSEQ multiplex PCR; TCRdb holds only in-frame clones, not every one. V and J calls and clone size are given by that table; D and trimming were obtained from the DNA. The data hold fewer than 250,000 clones, with 75% to 85% observed a single time.

Sequenced: peripheral blood. The chain is built from TRBV27 and TRBJ1-1, with D uncertain. This receptor was obtained from a man aged 55 to 70 with acute or convalescent COVID-19. CDR3 sequence (DNA): TGTGCCAGCAGTCAGAGGGTGAACACTGAAGCTTTCTTT. Translated, it gives CASSQRVNTEAFF.